What follows is one T cell receptor beta chain and its context. This specimen belongs to a study of blood T cell repertoires in COVID-19. Turning to the study itself: Sites across the United States, Italy and Spain contributed samples from acute and convalescent COVID-19.

The germline CDR1 and CDR2 sequences are SQVTM and ANQGSEA. V lost 7 bases and J lost 4; bases outside the gene matches: 10. The CDR3 spans 14 residues. Per the study methods: Nucleated cell counts were estimated from reference gene primer amplification. Assay used: immunoSEQ multiplex PCR; TCRdb lists only in-frame clones, some missing. V, J and clone size are those of that table, while D and trimming were read from the DNA. The sample shows 100,000 to 150,000 clones, roughly 82% of them seen only once. This rearrangement joins TRBV29-1 to TRBJ2-1, with TRBD2 matching over 7 bases. This TCR was sampled from a human donor in a cohort sampled during active COVID-19. The source material was peripheral blood. The CDR3 DNA sequence: TGCAGCGCCGCCGCTAGCGGCCGATACAATGAGCAGTTCTTC. This codes for CSAAASGRYNEQFF.